This T cell receptor (beta chain) was captured by sequencing in a study of control samples from healthy donors and cancer patients (TCRdb year 2020). As for this clone: Its specific antigen is unknown. No per-base quality is available; no much larger clone lies one base away.

The germline V gene (reference sequence) provides CDR1 MNHEY and CDR2 SMNVEV. V and J lose 0 bases and 5 bases, and a span of 11 bases separates them. Inclusive of the bounding cysteine and phenylalanine, the CDR3 is 15 residues long. Only the CDR3 region is kept as DNA, spanning 45 bases read in frame from base 1. The library was prepared using the immunoSEQ multiplex PCR assay. Entries here come from immuneACCESS through TCRdb and include only in-frame sequences with V and J called. Some clones fail to appear in such tables; in the studies checked, an unresolved V gene covers under half of the shortfall, and the cause of the remainder is unknown. For this sample the table gives just over 80,000 clones, of which 85% to 90% were detected only once. The ten largest clones capture around 6% of the sample.

The TCR sequence derives from a man aged 50-59 years in good health. Sequenced sample: blood. The V and J segments used are TRBV27 and TRBJ2-1; the D segment cannot be called with confidence. DNA sequence: TGTGCCAGCAGTTTATCCCCGACGCTTAACAATGAGCAGTTCTTC. Translated, it reads CASSLSPTLNNEQFF.